What follows is one T cell receptor beta chain and its context. Its specificity is not known. The data stem from a study of blood T cells in healthy people across ages. Using a J-beta primer mix together with a sample-barcoded 5' primer, a second PCR was run for about 7 to 12 cycles. Via MiXCR, TCRdb re-called the 5' RACE reads, giving one row per CDR3 protein. The sample has 650,000 to 950,000 distinct CDR3 sequences; around two fifths are singletons. Findings of the study overall: Changes seen in expanded clonotypes were possibly confounded by donor CMV status left unknown. As naive T cell percentage varied, TCR beta diversity correlated strongly with it. Diversity of TCR beta per million T cells declined in a roughly linear way with age.

Sequenced: blood. This receptor was identified in a man aged 55 to 69 in good health.

CDR3 protein: CASSYRATNTEAFF. CDR3 bases: TGTGCCAGCAGTTATCGGGCCACGAACACTGAAGCTTTCTTT. The chain uses TRBV6-5 and TRBJ1-1; D gene ambiguous. Germline loops: CDR1 MNHEY, CDR2 SVGAGI. This CDR3 comprises 14 residues. V gave up 3 bases and J gave up 1 base, with 9 bases separating them.